This TCR beta chain was sequenced in a study of blood T cell repertoires in COVID-19. Study at large: Spain, Italy and the United States supplied samples that represented acute and convalescent COVID-19. T cells, B-cell-depleted T cells, or PBMCs provided the cDNA or gDNA that served as material.

Per the original data handling: Reference gene primer amplification in the assay estimated nucleated cell counts. Only in-frame clones appear in the TCRdb table, and some are missing; sequencing was by immunoSEQ multiplex PCR. V and J calls plus clone size are reproduced from that table; the DNA served to infer D and trimming. The sample has about 110,000 clones; about 90% are singletons. A few counts support this clone. Sequencing was carried out using peripheral blood. The clonotype was recovered from a woman between 45 and 60 years old with active or convalescent COVID-19.

CDR3 sequence: CASSPIRDRGDTEAFF. Here the CDR3 DNA reads TGTGCCAGCTCACCAATCCGGGACAGGGGGGACACTGAAGCTTTCTTT. This sequence joins TRBV18 and TRBJ1-1; 11 bases fit TRBD1. The germline V gene encodes CDR1 KGHSH and CDR2 LQKENI. The trim removed 2 bases at V and 3 bases at J, leaving 5 bases unmatched. The CDR3 totals 16 residues.